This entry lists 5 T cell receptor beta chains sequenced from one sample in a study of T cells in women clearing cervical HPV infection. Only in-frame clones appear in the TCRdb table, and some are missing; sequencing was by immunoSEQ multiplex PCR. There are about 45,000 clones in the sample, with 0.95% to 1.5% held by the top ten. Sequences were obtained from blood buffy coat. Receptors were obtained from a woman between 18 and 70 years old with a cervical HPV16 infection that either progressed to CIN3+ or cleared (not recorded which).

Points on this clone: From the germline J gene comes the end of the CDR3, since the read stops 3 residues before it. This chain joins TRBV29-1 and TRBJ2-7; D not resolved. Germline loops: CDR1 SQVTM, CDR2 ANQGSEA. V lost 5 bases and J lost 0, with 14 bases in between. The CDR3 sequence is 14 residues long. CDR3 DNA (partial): TGCAGCGTTCTAGATTTCCCCCTCTCCTACGAG. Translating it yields CSVLDFPLSYE. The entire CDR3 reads CSVLDFPLSYEQYF.

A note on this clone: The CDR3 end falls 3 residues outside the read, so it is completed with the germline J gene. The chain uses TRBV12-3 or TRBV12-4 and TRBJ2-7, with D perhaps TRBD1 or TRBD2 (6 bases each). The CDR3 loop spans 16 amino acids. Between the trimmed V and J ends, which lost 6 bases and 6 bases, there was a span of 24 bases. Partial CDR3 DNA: TGTGCCAGCAGCCCTAGAGGCGGGACAAGGTCCAGCGAG. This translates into CASSPRGGTRSSE. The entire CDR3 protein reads CASSPRGGTRSSEQYF.

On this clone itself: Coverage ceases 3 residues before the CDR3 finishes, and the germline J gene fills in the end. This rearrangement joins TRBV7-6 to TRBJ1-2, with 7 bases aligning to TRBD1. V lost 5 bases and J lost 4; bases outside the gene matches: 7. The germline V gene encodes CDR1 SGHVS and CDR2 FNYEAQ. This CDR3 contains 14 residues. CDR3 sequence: CASSQGTEGYGYTF. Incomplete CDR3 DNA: TGTGCCAGCAGCCAAGGGACAGAGGGCTATGGC.

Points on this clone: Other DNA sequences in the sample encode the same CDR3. This CDR3 is CASSIRTDNYGYTF. Partial CDR3 DNA: TGTGCCAGCAGCATCCGGACAGATAACTATGGC. The V call is TRBV7-3, the J call TRBJ1-2, with D possibly TRBD1 on 6 matching bases. Read sequence stops 3 residues before the CDR3 end, and the germline J gene provides the missing end. The V gene's germline CDR1 is SGHTA and CDR2 FQGTGA. V was trimmed by 5 bases and J by 1 base, leaving 11 bases between them. This CDR3 is 14 amino acids long.

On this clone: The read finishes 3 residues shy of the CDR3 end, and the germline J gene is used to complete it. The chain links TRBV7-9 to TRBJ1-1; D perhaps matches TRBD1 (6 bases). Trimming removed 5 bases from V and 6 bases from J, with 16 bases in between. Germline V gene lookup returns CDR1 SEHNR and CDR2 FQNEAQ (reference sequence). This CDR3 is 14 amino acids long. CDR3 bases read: TGTGCCAGCAGCACACAGGGTCTTAGGGCTGAA. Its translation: CASSTQGLRAE. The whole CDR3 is CASSTQGLRAEAFF.